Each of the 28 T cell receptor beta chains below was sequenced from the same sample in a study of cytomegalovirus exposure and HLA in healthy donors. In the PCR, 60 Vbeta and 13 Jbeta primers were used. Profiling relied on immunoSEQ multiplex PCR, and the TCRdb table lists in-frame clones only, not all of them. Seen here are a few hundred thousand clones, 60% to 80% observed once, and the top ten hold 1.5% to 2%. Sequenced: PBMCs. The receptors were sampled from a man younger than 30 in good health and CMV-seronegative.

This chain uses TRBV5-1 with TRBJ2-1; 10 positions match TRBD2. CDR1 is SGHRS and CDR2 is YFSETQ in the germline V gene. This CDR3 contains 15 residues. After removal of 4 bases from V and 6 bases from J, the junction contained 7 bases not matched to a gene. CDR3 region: CASSQRLAGVNEQFF. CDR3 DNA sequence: TGCGCCAGCAGCCAAAGGCTAGCGGGAGTCAATGAGCAGTTCTTC.

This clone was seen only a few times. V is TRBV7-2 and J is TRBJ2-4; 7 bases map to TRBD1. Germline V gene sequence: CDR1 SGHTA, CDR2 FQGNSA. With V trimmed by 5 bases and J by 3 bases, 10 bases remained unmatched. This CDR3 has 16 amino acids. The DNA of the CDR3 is TGTGCCAGCAGCCAACACACACAGGGGAACAAAAACATTCAGTACTTC. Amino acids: CASSQHTQGNKNIQYF. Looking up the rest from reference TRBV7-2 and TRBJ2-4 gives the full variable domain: GAGVSQSPSNKVTEKGKDVELRCDPISGHTALYWYRQSLGQGLEFLIYFQGNSAPDKSGLPSDRFSAERTGGSVSTLTIQRTQQEDSAVYLCASSQHTQGNKNIQYFGAGTRLSVL.

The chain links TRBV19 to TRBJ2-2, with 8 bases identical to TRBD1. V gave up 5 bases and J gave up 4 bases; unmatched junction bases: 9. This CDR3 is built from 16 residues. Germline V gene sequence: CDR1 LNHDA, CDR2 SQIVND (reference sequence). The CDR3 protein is CASSLIGTGSTGELFF. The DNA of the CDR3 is TGTGCCAGTAGTTTAATAGGGACAGGCTCCACCGGGGAGCTGTTTTTT.

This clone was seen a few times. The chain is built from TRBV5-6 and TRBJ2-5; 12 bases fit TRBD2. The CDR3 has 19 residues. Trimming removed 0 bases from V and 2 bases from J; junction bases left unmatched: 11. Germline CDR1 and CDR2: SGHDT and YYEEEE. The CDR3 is CASSLVWARLAGVQETQYF. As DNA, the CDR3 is TGTGCCAGCAGCTTGGTCTGGGCCCGACTAGCGGGGGTGCAAGAGACCCAGTACTTC.

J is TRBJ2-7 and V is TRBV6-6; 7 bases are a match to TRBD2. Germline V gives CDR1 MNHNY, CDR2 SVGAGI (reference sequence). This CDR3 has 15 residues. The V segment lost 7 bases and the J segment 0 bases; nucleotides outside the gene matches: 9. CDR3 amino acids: CASNPREGSSYEQYF. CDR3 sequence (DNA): TGTGCCAGCAACCCTAGGGAGGGTAGCTCCTACGAGCAGTACTTC.

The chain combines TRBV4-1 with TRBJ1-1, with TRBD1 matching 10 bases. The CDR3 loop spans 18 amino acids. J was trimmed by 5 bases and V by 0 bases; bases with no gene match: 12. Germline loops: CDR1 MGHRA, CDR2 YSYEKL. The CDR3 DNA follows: TGCGCCAGCAGCCAAGAGGGTGGACAGGGGGTAATCAGGACTGAAGCTTTCTTT. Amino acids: CASSQEGGQGVIRTEAFF.

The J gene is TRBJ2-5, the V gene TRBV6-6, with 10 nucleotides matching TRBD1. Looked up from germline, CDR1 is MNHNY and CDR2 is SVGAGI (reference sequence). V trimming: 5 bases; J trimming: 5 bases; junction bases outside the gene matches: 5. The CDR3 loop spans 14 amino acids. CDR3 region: CASSATGGGETQYF. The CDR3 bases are TGTGCCAGCAGTGCGACAGGGGGCGGGGAGACCCAGTACTTC.

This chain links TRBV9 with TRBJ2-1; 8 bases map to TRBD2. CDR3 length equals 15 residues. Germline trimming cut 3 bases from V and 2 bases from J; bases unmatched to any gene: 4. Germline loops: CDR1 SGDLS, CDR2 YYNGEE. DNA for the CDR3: TGTGCCAGCAGCGCGGAGCGGGGGACCTACAATGAGCAGTTCTTC. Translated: CASSAERGTYNEQFF.

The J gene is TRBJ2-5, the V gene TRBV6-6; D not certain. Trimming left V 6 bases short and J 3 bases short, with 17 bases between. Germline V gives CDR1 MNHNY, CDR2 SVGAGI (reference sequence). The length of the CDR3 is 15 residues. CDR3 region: CASRHSRLVEETQYF. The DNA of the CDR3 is TGTGCCAGCAGGCACTCGCGACTTGTAGAAGAGACCCAGTACTTC.

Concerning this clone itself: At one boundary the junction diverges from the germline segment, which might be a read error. The CDR3 sequence: CASSPRGTGPNF. The CDR3, as DNA: TGTGCCAGCAGCCCCCGCGGGACAGGACCAAACTTC. This chain links TRBV7-2 with TRBJ1-2; TRBD1 matches at 8 bases. Germline V CDR1 and CDR2: SGHTA, FQGNSA. CDR3 size: 12 residues.

The CDR3 spells CASSFTLSYNEQFF. The DNA of the CDR3 is TGTGCCAGCAGTTTTACGCTGAGCTACAATGAGCAGTTCTTC. The chain carries TRBV27 and TRBJ2-1, with unresolved D. The CDR3 extends over 14 amino acids. Trimming took off 3 bases at V and 3 bases at J, with 9 bases between the two ends. Germline assignment: CDR1 MNHEY and CDR2 SMNVEV (reference sequence).

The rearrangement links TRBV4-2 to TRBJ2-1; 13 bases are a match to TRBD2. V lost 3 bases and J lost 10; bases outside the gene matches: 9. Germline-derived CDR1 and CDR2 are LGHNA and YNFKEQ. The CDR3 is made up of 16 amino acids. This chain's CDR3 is CASSHAGTSGMGEQFF. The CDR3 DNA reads TGTGCCAGCAGCCATGCCGGGACTAGCGGGATGGGGGAGCAGTTCTTC.

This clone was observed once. The CDR3 here is CASSVAASGRTGTSDTQYF. The CDR3 region has the DNA TGTGCCAGCAGCGTAGCGGCTAGCGGGAGGACCGGGACGTCAGATACGCAGTATTTT. The V and J genes are TRBV9 and TRBJ2-3; 11 bases align to TRBD2. The CDR3 covers 19 residues. Germline V gene data show CDR1 as SGDLS and CDR2 as YYNGEE. Trimming at V came to 0 bases and at J to 4 bases, leaving 13 bases not matched to a gene.

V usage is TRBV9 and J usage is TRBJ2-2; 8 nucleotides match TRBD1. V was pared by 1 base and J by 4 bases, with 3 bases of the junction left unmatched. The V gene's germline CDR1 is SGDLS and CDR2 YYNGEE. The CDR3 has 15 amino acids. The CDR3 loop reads CASSVLQGGTGELFF. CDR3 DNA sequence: TGTGCCAGCAGCGTACTACAGGGGGGCACCGGGGAGCTGTTTTTT.

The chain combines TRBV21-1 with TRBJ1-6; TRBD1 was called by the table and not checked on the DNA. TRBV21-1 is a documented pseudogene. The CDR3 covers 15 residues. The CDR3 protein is CASSNDRAANSPLHF. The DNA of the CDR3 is TGTGCCAGCAGCAATGACAGGGCCGCTAATTCACCCCTCCACTTT.

DNA for the CDR3: TGTGCCAGCAGTTACGGGACAGGGCGGTATGGCTACACCTTC. Translated: CASSYGTGRYGYTF. This chain uses TRBV6-6 with TRBJ1-2; TRBD1 matches 9 bases. The germline CDR1 and CDR2 sequences are MNHNY and SVGAGI (reference sequence). This CDR3 has 14 residues. Losses at the gene ends were 2 bases for V and 5 bases for J; bases not matched to a gene: 3.

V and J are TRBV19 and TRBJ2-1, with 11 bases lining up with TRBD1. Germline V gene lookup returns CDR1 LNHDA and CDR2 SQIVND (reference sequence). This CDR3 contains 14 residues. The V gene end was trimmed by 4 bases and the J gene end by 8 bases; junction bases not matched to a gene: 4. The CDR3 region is CASSRDRGSYEQFF. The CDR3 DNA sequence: TGTGCCAGTAGTAGGGACAGGGGGAGTTATGAGCAGTTCTTC.

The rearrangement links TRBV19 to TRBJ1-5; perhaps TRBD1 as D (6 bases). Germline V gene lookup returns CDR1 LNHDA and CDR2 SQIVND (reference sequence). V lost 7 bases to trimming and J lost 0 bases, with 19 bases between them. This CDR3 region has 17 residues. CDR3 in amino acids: CASNVGRGGSSNQPQHF. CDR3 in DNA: TGTGCCAGTAACGTGGGGAGGGGGGGGTCTAGCAATCAGCCCCAGCATTTT.

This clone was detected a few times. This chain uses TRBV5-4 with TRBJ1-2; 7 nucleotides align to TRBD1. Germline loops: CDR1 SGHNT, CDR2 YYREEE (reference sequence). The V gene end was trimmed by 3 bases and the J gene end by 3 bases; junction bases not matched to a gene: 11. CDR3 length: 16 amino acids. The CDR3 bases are TGTGCCAGCAGCTCAACGCAGGGGGTCGTCGACTATGGCTACACCTTC. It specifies CASSSTQGVVDYGYTF.

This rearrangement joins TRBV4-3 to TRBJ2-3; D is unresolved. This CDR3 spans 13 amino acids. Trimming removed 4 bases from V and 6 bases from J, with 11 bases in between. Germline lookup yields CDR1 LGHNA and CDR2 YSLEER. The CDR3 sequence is CASSPTFWDTQYF. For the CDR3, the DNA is TGCGCCAGCAGCCCGACTTTCTGGGATACGCAGTATTTT.

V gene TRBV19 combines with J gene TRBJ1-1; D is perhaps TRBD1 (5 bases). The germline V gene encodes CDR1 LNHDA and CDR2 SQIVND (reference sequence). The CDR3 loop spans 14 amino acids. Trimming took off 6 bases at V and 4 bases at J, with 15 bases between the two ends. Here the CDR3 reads CASRGEGGVTEAFF. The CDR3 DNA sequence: TGTGCCAGTAGAGGGGAGGGAGGCGTCACTGAAGCTTTCTTT.

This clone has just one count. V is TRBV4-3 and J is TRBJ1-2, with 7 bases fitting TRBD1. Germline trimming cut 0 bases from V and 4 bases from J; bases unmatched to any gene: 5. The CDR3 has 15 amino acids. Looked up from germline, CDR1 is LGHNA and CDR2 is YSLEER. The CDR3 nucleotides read TGCGCCAGCAGCCAAGATCTGGGACAGAGCTATGGCTACACCTTC. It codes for CASSQDLGQSYGYTF.

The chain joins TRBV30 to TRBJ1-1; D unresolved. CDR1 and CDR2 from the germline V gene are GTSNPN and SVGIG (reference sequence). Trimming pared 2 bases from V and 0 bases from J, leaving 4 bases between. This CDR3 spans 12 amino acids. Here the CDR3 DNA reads TGTGCCTGGAGTCGAGTGAACACTGAAGCTTTCTTT. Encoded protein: CAWSRVNTEAFF.

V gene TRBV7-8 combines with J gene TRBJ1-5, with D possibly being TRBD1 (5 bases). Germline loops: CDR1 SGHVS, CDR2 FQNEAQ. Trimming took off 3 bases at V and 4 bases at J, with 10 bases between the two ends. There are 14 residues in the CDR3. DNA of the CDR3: TGTGCCAGCAGCTTGTGGGGGGGAAATCAGCCCCAGCATTTT. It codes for CASSLWGGNQPQHF.

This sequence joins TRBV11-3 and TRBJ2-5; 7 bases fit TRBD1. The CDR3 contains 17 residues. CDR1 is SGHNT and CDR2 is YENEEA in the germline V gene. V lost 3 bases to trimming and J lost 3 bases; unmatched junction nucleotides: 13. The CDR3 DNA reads TGTGCCAGCAGCTTCGAGTTCGGGGCAGGGGGTAAAGAGACCCAGTACTTC. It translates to CASSFEFGAGGKETQYF.

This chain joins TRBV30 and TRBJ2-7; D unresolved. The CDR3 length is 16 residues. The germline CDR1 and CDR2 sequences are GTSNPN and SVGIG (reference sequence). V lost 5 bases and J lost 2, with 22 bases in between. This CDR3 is CAWLSTRYGDPYEQYF. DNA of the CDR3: TGTGCCTGGTTAAGCACGCGGTATGGCGACCCCTACGAGCAGTACTTC.

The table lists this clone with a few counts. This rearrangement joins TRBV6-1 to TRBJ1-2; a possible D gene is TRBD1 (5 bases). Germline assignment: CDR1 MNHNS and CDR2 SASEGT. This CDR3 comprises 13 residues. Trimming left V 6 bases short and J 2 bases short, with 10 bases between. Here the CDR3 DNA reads TGTGCCAGCAGGTTTGACAGAAACTATGGCTACACCTTC. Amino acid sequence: CASRFDRNYGYTF.

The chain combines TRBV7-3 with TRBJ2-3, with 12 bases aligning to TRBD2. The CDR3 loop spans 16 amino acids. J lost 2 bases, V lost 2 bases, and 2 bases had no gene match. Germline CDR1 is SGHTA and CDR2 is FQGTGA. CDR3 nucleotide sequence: TGTGCCAGCAGCTTAGGACTAGCGGGGATCACAGATACGCAGTATTTT. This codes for CASSLGLAGITDTQYF.